Following are 8 T cell receptor beta chains from one sample sequenced in a study of glioma-infiltrating T cells after dendritic cell vaccination. Assay: immunoSEQ multiplex PCR; the TCRdb copy retains only in-frame clones and omits some. In the table there are 2,000 to 2,500 clones, around 78% of which are singletons. The time point denotes: after dendritic cell vaccination, including at tumor progression/relapse. Autologous tumor lysate was loaded overnight onto monocyte-derived dendritic cells grown about seven days with IL-4 and GM-CSF. The sample here was tumor tissue, taken after dendritic cell vaccination. The receptor set was obtained from a human donor with glioblastoma.

The J gene is TRBJ2-4, the V gene TRBV2; the D is unclear. The CDR3 is 13 amino acids. The V end was cut by 5 bases, the J end by 6 bases, with 11 bases between. Per the germline V gene, CDR1 is SNHLY and CDR2 is FYNNEI. The chain's CDR3 is CASSPSQANIQYF. The CDR3 bases are TGTGCCAGCAGTCCCTCCCAAGCAAACATTCAGTACTTC.

To note about this clone: Other nucleotide sequences from this sample produce the same CDR3. The rearrangement joins TRBV7-9 to TRBJ1-6, with D perhaps TRBD1 (5 bases). Between the trimmed V and J ends, which lost 10 bases and 7 bases, there was a span of 17 bases. This CDR3 has 14 amino acids. Looked up from germline, CDR1 is SEHNR and CDR2 is FQNEAQ (reference sequence). The CDR3 sequence: CATMKTVENSPLHF. The DNA for the CDR3 is TGTGCCACAATGAAGACAGTTGAAAATTCACCCCTCCACTTT. Filled out from reference TRBV7-9 and TRBJ1-6, the complete variable domain reads DTGVSQNPRHKITKRGQNVTFRCDPISEHNRLYWYRQTLGQGPEFLTYFQNEAQLEKSRLLSDRFSAERPKGSFSTLEIQRTEQGDSAMYLCATMKTVENSPLHFGNGTRLTVT.

The chain joins TRBV7-2 to TRBJ2-3; 13 bases align to TRBD2. In germline, CDR1 is SGHTA, CDR2 FQGNSA. The CDR3 is 18 amino acids. V was clipped by 8 bases and J by 1 base; unmatched bases: 12. Here the CDR3 DNA reads TGTGCCAGCGGCAAAACTAGCGGGAGGGCTCGAGGCACAGATACGCAGTATTTT. It yields the protein CASGKTSGRARGTDTQYF. The complete variable domain, with remaining parts taken from reference TRBV7-2 and TRBJ2-3, reads GAGVSQSPSNKVTEKGKDVELRCDPISGHTALYWYRQSLGQGLEFLIYFQGNSAPDKSGLPSDRFSAERTGGSVSTLTIQRTQQEDSAVYLCASGKTSGRARGTDTQYFGPGTRLTVL.

The chain recombines TRBV7-9 with TRBJ2-1; a weak D match, TRBD2 (5 bases). Trimming took off 5 bases at V and 5 bases at J, with 13 bases between the two ends. The CDR3 loop spans 14 amino acids. CDR1 is SEHNR, CDR2 FQNEAQ, per germline (reference sequence). Here the CDR3 DNA reads TGTGCCAGCAGCCCCCCGGGGATTGACAATGAGCAGTTCTTC. It is translated as CASSPPGIDNEQFF.

This chain connects TRBV7-2 to TRBJ2-7; a weak D match, TRBD1 (5 bases). CDR3 size: 15 residues. The ends were cut back, 1 base at V and 2 bases at J, with 12 bases in the middle. The germline V gene has CDR1 SGHTA and CDR2 FQGNSA. This chain's CDR3 is CASSLGVTDPYEQYF. Here the CDR3 DNA reads TGTGCCAGCAGCTTAGGAGTGACAGACCCCTACGAGCAGTACTTC.

This rearrangement joins TRBV7-9 to TRBJ1-1; 8 bases line up with TRBD1. The germline gives CDR1 SEHNR, CDR2 FQNEAQ (reference sequence). The CDR3 runs to 12 residues. V shed 6 bases and J 6 bases; nucleotides not matched to a gene: 3. The CDR3 DNA reads as TGTGCCAGCAGGGACAGGGAGTCTGAAGCTTTCTTT. This translates into CASRDRESEAFF.

The chain couples TRBV5-1 to TRBJ1-2; maybe TRBD1 (6 bases). Germline V CDR1 and CDR2: SGHRS, YFSETQ. The V end lost 4 bases, the J end lost 5 bases, and 15 bases lay between the germline ends. The CDR3 has 14 residues. The CDR3 sequence: CASSPAPTGYGYTF. In DNA, the CDR3 is TGCGCCAGCAGCCCGGCCCCCACAGGGTATGGCTACACCTTC. The variable domain in full, with the rest retrieved from reference TRBV5-1 and TRBJ1-2, is KAGVTQTPRYLIKTRGQQVTLSCSPISGHRSVSWYQQTPGQGLQFLFEYFSETQRNKGNFPGRFSGRQFSNSRSEMNVSTLELGDSALYLCASSPAPTGYGYTFGSGTRLTVV.

The chain has TRBV9 and TRBJ1-3, with D possibly matching TRBD1 (6 bases). The CDR3 has 14 amino acids. The V end lost 3 bases, the J end lost 0 bases, and 7 bases lay between the germline ends. Germline V lookup: CDR1 SGDLS, CDR2 YYNGEE. The CDR3: CASSADSSGNTIYF. In DNA, the CDR3 is TGTGCCAGCAGCGCGGACAGCTCTGGAAACACCATATATTTT. Full variable domain (outside the CDR3, taken from reference TRBV9 and TRBJ1-3): DSGVTQTPKHLITATGQRVTLRCSPRSGDLSVYWYQQSLDQGLQFLIQYYNGEERAKGNILERFSAQQFPDLHSELNLSSLELGDSALYFCASSADSSGNTIYFGEGSWLTVV.